This is a list of T cell receptor beta chains from one sample in a study of T cells in Graves' hyperthyroidism and ophthalmopathy. TCRdb reprocessed the multiplex PCR reads with MiXCR, giving one entry per CDR3 protein. The sample has 640,000 or so distinct CDR3 sequences, roughly 15% seen once; the top ten hold roughly 4.3%. The sequencing sample was made of blood. These receptors originate from a woman aged 40-49 years with Graves' ophthalmopathy. Each CDR3 is given with its conserved first and last residue. Size is omitted from some rows. Given values are once, few, many or a class for expanded clones.

>TRBV29-1|many|TRBJ2-5
CSGRGSREEETQYF
>TRBV30|many|TRBJ1-6
CACQGGGTYNSPLHF
>TRBV7-9|many|TRBJ1-1
CASNKGNTEAFF
>TRBV28|NA|TRBJ2-1
CASRQGGTYNEQFF
>TRBV6-1|many|TRBJ1-1
CASSTRAFSNTEAFF
>TRBV7-2|NA|TRBJ2-1
CASSLSGRIGNEQFF
>TRBV25-1|many|TRBJ2-7
CASSDNSGSFYEQYF
>TRBV10-3|many|TRBJ2-5
CAISEGSGATQYF
>TRBV19|few|TRBJ2-7
CASSPGITQGAPTYEQYF
>TRBV12-5|many|TRBJ2-7
CASGLRSGTETYEQYF
>TRBV4-3|NA|TRBJ2-2
CASSQDWSGNTGELFF
>TRBV30|many|TRBJ2-7
CAWSDPDKTYEQYF
>TRBV27|many|TRBJ2-5
CASSSHPGQGIETQYF
>TRBV7-2|NA|TRBJ2-7
CASSLGDNSYEQYF
>TRBV2|many|TRBJ2-7
CATRALGTYEQYF
>TRBV6-1|once|TRBJ2-7
CASSDAGTGGPSYEQYF
>TRBV5-1|many|TRBJ2-6
CATSTVGDAGANVLTF
>TRBV10-3|many|TRBJ1-1
CAISESGMAGSDTEAFF
>TRBV3-1|many|TRBJ1-1
CASRRTTGFGGTEAFF
>TRBV10-1|many|TRBJ2-5
CASSLDLGQTQYF
>TRBV11-2|many|TRBJ1-2
CASSLVTGNYGYTF
>TRBV19|many|TRBJ1-1
CASSTQGTSEAFF
>TRBV4-1|few|TRBJ1-2
CASSPLGGGQGYGYTF
>TRBV28|many|TRBJ2-2
CASSLYGLAGTGELFF
>TRBV4-1|NA|TRBJ2-2
CASSQDSPLAINTGELFF